These T cell receptor beta chains were read from a single sample in a study of blood T cell repertoires in COVID-19. TCRdb's table, derived via immunoSEQ multiplex PCR, lists solely in-frame clones and lacks some. The table shows about 240,000 clones, with 82% occurring only once. Material: peripheral blood. These receptors originate from a woman in her 70s with acute or convalescent COVID-19. Both conserved end residues are part of each CDR3. The D gene is left open where the match is weak. Expanded clones get a size class; other rows say once, few or many, or leave the size out.

cdr3_aa: CASSAISGELFF
cdr3_nt: TGTGCCAGCAGCGCTATCTCCGGGGAGCTGTTTTTT
v_call: TRBV6-6
j_call: TRBJ2-2
d_call: NA
clone_size: NA

cdr3_aa: CASSRDVQPQHF
cdr3_nt: TGTGCCAGCAGCCGGGATGTTCAGCCCCAGCATTTT
v_call: TRBV7-2
j_call: TRBJ1-5
d_call: NA
clone_size: few

cdr3_aa: CASSRNRDSYNQPQHF
cdr3_nt: TGTGCCAGCAGTCGGAACCGGGACAGCTACAATCAGCCCCAGCATTTT
v_call: TRBV6-2/TRBV6-3
j_call: TRBJ1-5
d_call: TRBD1
clone_size: NA

cdr3_aa: CASSIVRGHGANVLTF
cdr3_nt: TGTGCCAGTAGTATAGTAAGGGGGCACGGGGCCAACGTCCTGACTTTC
v_call: TRBV19
j_call: TRBJ2-6
d_call: TRBD1
clone_size: NA

cdr3_aa: CASSPGQASYGYTF
cdr3_nt: TGCGCCAGCAGCCCGGGACAGGCCTCCTATGGCTACACCTTC
v_call: TRBV5-1
j_call: TRBJ1-2
d_call: TRBD1
clone_size: few

cdr3_aa: CASSLGTGVGYTF
cdr3_nt: TGCGCCAGCAGCTTGGGGACAGGGGTTGGCTACACCTTC
v_call: TRBV5-1
j_call: TRBJ1-2
d_call: TRBD1
clone_size: NA

cdr3_aa: CASSPRQGSPLHF
cdr3_nt: TGTGCCAGCAGCCCAAGACAGGGCTCACCCCTCCACTTT
v_call: TRBV11-3
j_call: TRBJ1-6
d_call: TRBD1
clone_size: NA

cdr3_aa: CASSQPGTGGTTHVPTEAFF
cdr3_nt: TGCGCCAGCAGTCAACCGGGGACAGGGGGGACCACCCACGTTCCTACTGAAGCTTTCTTT
v_call: TRBV23-1
j_call: TRBJ1-1
d_call: TRBD1
clone_size: once

cdr3_aa: CASSSWGRAYNSPLHF
cdr3_nt: TGTGCCAGCAGCTCCTGGGGCAGGGCTTATAATTCACCCCTCCACTTT
v_call: TRBV5-8
j_call: TRBJ1-6
d_call: NA
clone_size: NA

cdr3_aa: CASTPTRGTNEKLFF
cdr3_nt: TGTGCCAGTACTCCGACAAGGGGGACTAATGAAAAACTGTTTTTT
v_call: TRBV19
j_call: TRBJ1-4
d_call: NA
clone_size: NA

cdr3_aa: CASSPLTAPNYGYTF
cdr3_nt: TGTGCCAGCTCACCACTTACAGCCCCTAACTATGGCTACACCTTC
v_call: TRBV18
j_call: TRBJ1-2
d_call: NA
clone_size: NA

cdr3_aa: CASSQESGPLSRAQHF
cdr3_nt: TGTGCCAGCAGCCAAGAATCCGGCCCTCTTAGCAGGGCCCAGCATTTT
v_call: TRBV3-1/TRBV3-2
j_call: TRBJ1-5
d_call: NA
clone_size: NA

cdr3_aa: CASGSGYGNQPQHF
cdr3_nt: TGTGCCAGTGGTTCCGGTTACGGCAATCAGCCCCAGCATTTT
v_call: TRBV6-5
j_call: TRBJ1-5
d_call: NA
clone_size: NA

cdr3_aa: CASSLNPTGALNEKLFF
cdr3_nt: TGCGCCAGCAGCTTGAACCCGACAGGGGCCCTTAATGAAAAACTGTTTTTT
v_call: TRBV5-1
j_call: TRBJ1-4
d_call: TRBD1
clone_size: NA

cdr3_aa: CASSLSVPNTEAFF
cdr3_nt: TGTGCCAGCAGTTTATCCGTCCCGAACACTGAAGCTTTCTTT
v_call: TRBV28
j_call: TRBJ1-1
d_call: NA
clone_size: few

cdr3_aa: CASSASYTYNQPQHF
cdr3_nt: TGCGCCAGCAGTGCCTCATACACGTACAATCAGCCCCAGCATTTT
v_call: TRBV10-2
j_call: TRBJ1-5
d_call: NA
clone_size: NA

cdr3_aa: CASSLERYNEQFF
cdr3_nt: TGTGCCAGCAGCTTAGAACGGTACAATGAGCAGTTCTTC
v_call: TRBV7-2
j_call: TRBJ2-1
d_call: NA
clone_size: NA

cdr3_aa: CASSPTSGLSGNEQFF
cdr3_nt: TGTGCCAGCAGCCCGACTAGCGGACTTTCAGGGAATGAGCAGTTCTTC
v_call: TRBV7-9
j_call: TRBJ2-1
d_call: TRBD2
clone_size: NA

cdr3_aa: CASGLATGAGGETQYF
cdr3_nt: TGTGCTAGTGGTTTGGCCACAGGGGCAGGGGGAGAGACCCAGTACTTC
v_call: TRBV12-5
j_call: TRBJ2-5
d_call: TRBD1
clone_size: once

cdr3_aa: CASRRPNREPQPQHF
cdr3_nt: TGTGCCAGCCGACGGCCGAACAGGGAGCCTCAGCCCCAGCATTTT
v_call: TRBV3-1/TRBV3-2
j_call: TRBJ1-5
d_call: NA
clone_size: few

cdr3_aa: CASRSAGGGYGYTF
cdr3_nt: TGTGCCAGCAGGAGTGCAGGGGGCGGCTATGGCTACACCTTC
v_call: TRBV6-5
j_call: TRBJ1-2
d_call: TRBD1
clone_size: NA

cdr3_aa: CASSLPTGAAAGANVLTF
cdr3_nt: TGCGCCAGCAGCTTGCCGACAGGGGCAGCTGCTGGGGCCAACGTCCTGACTTTC
v_call: TRBV5-1
j_call: TRBJ2-6
d_call: TRBD1
clone_size: many

cdr3_aa: CASRGQGARGTGELFF
cdr3_nt: TGTGCCAGCAGAGGACAGGGGGCAAGGGGGACCGGGGAGCTGTTTTTT
v_call: TRBV11-2
j_call: TRBJ2-2
d_call: TRBD1
clone_size: NA

cdr3_aa: CASSLDAGEMQPQHF
cdr3_nt: TGTGCCAGCAGCTTAGATGCCGGGGAAATGCAGCCCCAGCATTTT
v_call: TRBV7-9
j_call: TRBJ1-5
d_call: NA
clone_size: NA

cdr3_aa: CASSQGGQEQAALHF
cdr3_nt: TGCGCCAGCAGCCAAGGGGGCCAGGAACAGGCAGCCCTCCACTTT
v_call: TRBV4-3
j_call: TRBJ1-6
d_call: NA
clone_size: few

cdr3_aa: CASSEGGQGNSPLHF
cdr3_nt: TGTGCCAGCAGCGAGGGGGGACAGGGAAACTCACCCCTCCACTTT
v_call: TRBV9
j_call: TRBJ1-6
d_call: TRBD1
clone_size: few

cdr3_aa: CSVGDRRHGYTF
cdr3_nt: TGCAGCGTGGGGGACAGGAGGCATGGCTACACCTTC
v_call: TRBV29-1
j_call: TRBJ1-2
d_call: TRBD1
clone_size: NA

cdr3_aa: CASSLGQGRFYEQYF
cdr3_nt: TGTGCCAGCAGCTTAGGACAGGGAAGGTTCTACGAGCAGTACTTC
v_call: TRBV7-2
j_call: TRBJ2-7
d_call: TRBD1
clone_size: NA

cdr3_aa: CASSSSRTGLDTEAFF
cdr3_nt: TGTGCCAGCAGTTCGAGCCGGACAGGGTTGGACACTGAAGCTTTCTTT
v_call: TRBV27
j_call: TRBJ1-1
d_call: TRBD1
clone_size: few

cdr3_aa: CASSIGLAADTQYF
cdr3_nt: TGTGCTAGCAGCATTGGACTAGCGGCAGATACGCAGTATTTT
v_call: TRBV7-7
j_call: TRBJ2-3
d_call: TRBD2
clone_size: NA

cdr3_aa: CAWSRQGNTEAFF
cdr3_nt: TGTGCCTGGAGTAGACAGGGGAACACTGAAGCTTTCTTT
v_call: TRBV30
j_call: TRBJ1-1
d_call: TRBD1
clone_size: NA

cdr3_aa: CASSPSDRVNSPLHF
cdr3_nt: TGTGCCAGCTCACCATCTGACAGGGTAAATTCACCCCTCCACTTT
v_call: TRBV18
j_call: TRBJ1-6
d_call: TRBD1
clone_size: NA

cdr3_aa: CASSPGQGEGGYTF
cdr3_nt: TGTGCCAGCTCACCGGGACAGGGGGAAGGAGGCTACACCTTC
v_call: TRBV18
j_call: TRBJ1-2
d_call: TRBD1
clone_size: NA

cdr3_aa: CASIASSYNSPLHF
cdr3_nt: TGTGCCAGCATCGCTAGCTCCTATAATTCACCCCTCCACTTT
v_call: TRBV6-5
j_call: TRBJ1-6
d_call: NA
clone_size: NA

cdr3_aa: CASSLGTAFSYEQYF
cdr3_nt: TGCGCCAGCAGCTTGGGGACAGCTTTTTCCTACGAGCAGTACTTC
v_call: TRBV5-1
j_call: TRBJ2-7
d_call: NA
clone_size: NA

cdr3_aa: CASSREGRSLSEAFF
cdr3_nt: TGTGCCAGCTCACGGGAGGGGAGGAGCCTCAGTGAAGCTTTCTTT
v_call: TRBV18
j_call: TRBJ1-1
d_call: NA
clone_size: NA

cdr3_aa: CASSRPTGQISF
cdr3_nt: TGTGCCAGCAGTCGACCTACGGGACAGATATCCTTT
v_call: TRBV7-9
j_call: TRBJ1-6
d_call: TRBD1
clone_size: few

cdr3_aa: CASSLGGVSTDTQYF
cdr3_nt: TGTGCCAGCAGTTTGGGGGGGGTGAGCACAGATACGCAGTATTTT
v_call: TRBV28
j_call: TRBJ2-3
d_call: TRBD2
clone_size: once

cdr3_aa: CATSDSRQASEQYF
cdr3_nt: TGTGCCACCAGTGATTCCAGACAGGCCTCCGAGCAGTACTTC
v_call: TRBV24-1
j_call: TRBJ2-7
d_call: NA
clone_size: few

cdr3_aa: CASSPEPRRPTTNEKLFF
cdr3_nt: TGTGCCAGCAGCCCCGAGCCCCGTCGCCCCACAACTAATGAAAAACTGTTTTTT
v_call: TRBV27
j_call: TRBJ1-4
d_call: NA
clone_size: NA

cdr3_aa: CASTQTPGTGAVAFF
cdr3_nt: TGTGCCAGCACCCAAACTCCCGGGACAGGGGCTGTGGCTTTCTTT
v_call: TRBV2
j_call: TRBJ1-1
d_call: TRBD1
clone_size: NA

cdr3_aa: CASSVMTGEKGYTF
cdr3_nt: TGTGCCAGCAGCGTGATGACAGGGGAAAAGGGCTACACCTTC
v_call: TRBV7-2
j_call: TRBJ1-2
d_call: TRBD1
clone_size: NA

cdr3_aa: CATSKPGQGALGYTF
cdr3_nt: TGTGCCACCAGTAAACCGGGACAGGGGGCTCTGGGCTACACCTTC
v_call: TRBV24-1
j_call: TRBJ1-2
d_call: TRBD1
clone_size: NA

cdr3_aa: CAASSGGPGETQYF
cdr3_nt: TGCGCCGCCTCATCGGGGGGACCGGGAGAGACCCAGTACTTC
v_call: TRBV5-1
j_call: TRBJ2-5
d_call: TRBD2
clone_size: once

cdr3_aa: CASSYSGLFPTEQFF
cdr3_nt: TGTGCCAGCAGTTACTCGGGACTATTCCCCACTGAGCAGTTCTTC
v_call: TRBV6-2/TRBV6-3
j_call: TRBJ2-1
d_call: TRBD2
clone_size: NA

cdr3_aa: CASSSGTSGLSSYNEQFF
cdr3_nt: TGCGCCAGCAGCTCCGGGACTAGCGGCTTAAGCTCCTACAATGAGCAGTTCTTC
v_call: TRBV5-1
j_call: TRBJ2-1
d_call: TRBD2
clone_size: NA